Listed here are 18 T cell receptor beta chains from one sample, sequenced in a study of beta chain features in type 1 diabetes. Findings and limits, study-wide: People with Type 1 diabetes carried modestly yet significantly shorter TCRB CDR3s in all four CD4+ subsets.

The sequenced template was cDNA made from the entire isolated RNA. Assay used: immunoSEQ multiplex PCR; TCRdb lists only in-frame clones, some missing. The sample includes 200,000 to 300,000 clones, 9.5% to 13% of them seen just once. The antigens these receptors bind are not known. The sample taken for sequencing was naive CD4+ T cells from blood. The receptors derive from a man aged 25-45 years with type 1 diabetes.

This chain joins TRBV9 and TRBJ2-1, with D unclear. The germline V gene encodes CDR1 SGDLS and CDR2 YYNGEE. Trimming took 0 bases from V and 0 from J, leaving 7 bases between them. The CDR3 contains 15 residues. CDR3 loop: CASSVDSRSYNEQFF. The CDR3, as DNA: TGTGCCAGCAGCGTAGACAGCCGCTCCTACAATGAGCAGTTCTTC. The full variable domain, rest sourced from reference TRBV9 and TRBJ2-1, is DSGVTQTPKHLITATGQRVTLRCSPRSGDLSVYWYQQSLDQGLQFLIQYYNGEERAKGNILERFSAQQFPDLHSELNLSSLELGDSALYFCASSVDSRSYNEQFFGPGTRLTVL.

This clone was observed a handful of times. The chain uses TRBV19 and TRBJ2-1, with a possible D match to TRBD1 (5 bases). Deletions cut 3 bases from V and 0 bases from J, with 6 bases between. Germline CDR1 and CDR2: LNHDA and SQIVND (reference sequence). This CDR3 is 14 amino acids long. In nucleotides, the CDR3 is TGTGCCAGTAGTATTGGGGCCTCCTACAATGAGCAGTTCTTC. This sequence encodes CASSIGASYNEQFF.

This clone has a handful of counts. The rearrangement uses TRBV19 and TRBJ1-5, with 10 bases lining up with TRBD1. The CDR3 runs to 14 residues. Germline lookup yields CDR1 LNHDA and CDR2 SQIVND (reference sequence). V was clipped by 4 bases and J by 5 bases; unmatched bases: 2. Here the CDR3 reads CASSRGTGDQPQHF. CDR3 in DNA: TGTGCCAGTAGTAGAGGGACAGGGGATCAGCCCCAGCATTTT.

The chain joins TRBV14 to TRBJ2-1; 7 bases match TRBD2. The junction had 2 bases not matched to a gene; V was cut back by 0 bases and J by 0 bases. Germline-derived CDR1 and CDR2 are SGHDN and FVKESK. This CDR3 contains 16 residues. The CDR3: CASSQDGGSSYNEQFF. In nucleotides, the CDR3 is TGTGCCAGCAGCCAAGACGGGGGGAGCTCCTACAATGAGCAGTTCTTC. The full variable domain, rest sourced from reference TRBV14 and TRBJ2-1, is EAGVTQFPSHSVIEKGQTVTLRCDPISGHDNLYWYRRVMGKEIKFLLHFVKESKQDESGMPNNRFLAERTGGTYSTLKVQPAELEDSGVYFCASSQDGGSSYNEQFFGPGTRLTVL.

V usage is TRBV18 and J usage is TRBJ1-2; D not certain. The germline V gene encodes CDR1 KGHSH and CDR2 LQKENI. Trimming cost V 3 bases and J 3 bases, with 17 bases left between them. The CDR3 contains 16 residues. CDR3 in DNA: TGTGCCAGCTCACCGGCTAGAGCTAAAACGGACTATGGCTACACCTTC. Encoded protein: CASSPARAKTDYGYTF.

The genes are TRBV15 and TRBJ1-5, with a weak D call TRBD1 (5 bases). This CDR3 is 20 amino acids long. V was trimmed by 3 bases and J by 0 bases, leaving 24 bases between them. Germline V gene data show CDR1 as LNHNV and CDR2 as YYDKDF (reference sequence). The CDR3 here is CATSSYRAGTSRDSNQPQHF. In DNA form, the CDR3 reads TGTGCCACCAGCAGCTACCGAGCGGGGACCTCAAGGGATAGCAATCAGCCCCAGCATTTT. Filled out from reference TRBV15 and TRBJ1-5, the complete variable domain reads DAMVIQNPRYQVTQFGKPVTLSCSQTLNHNVMYWYQQKSSQAPKLLFHYYDKDFNNEADTPDNFQSRRPNTSFCFLDIRSPGLGDTAMYLCATSSYRAGTSRDSNQPQHFGDGTRLSIL.

The chain is built from TRBV18 and TRBJ2-5; a weak D match, TRBD1 (6 bases). Trimming removed 3 bases from V and 4 bases from J, with 9 bases in between. The CDR3 is 13 amino acids. Per germline, CDR1 KGHSH and CDR2 LQKENI. CDR3 sequence (DNA): TGTGCCAGCTCACCTGGACAGCGAGAGACCCAGTACTTC. Residues: CASSPGQRETQYF. Full variable domain (outside the CDR3, taken from reference TRBV18 and TRBJ2-5): NAGVMQNPRHLVRRRGQEARLRCSPMKGHSHVYWYRQLPEEGLKFMVYLQKENIIDESGMPKERFSAEFPKEGPSILRIQQVVRGDSAAYFCASSPGQRETQYFGPGTRLLVL.

This clone was detected a few times. The J gene is TRBJ1-5, the V gene TRBV2, with unresolved D. CDR1 SNHLY and CDR2 FYNNEI come from the germline V gene. V gave up 9 bases and J gave up 5 bases, with 11 bases separating them. There are 12 residues in the CDR3. Here the CDR3 DNA reads TGTGCCAGTACCTCGCCAGATCAGCCCCAGCATTTT. This codes for CASTSPDQPQHF.

A few counts support this clone. The same CDR3 also results from other DNA sequences found in this sample. The genes are TRBV18 and TRBJ2-5, with D tentatively TRBD2 (6 bases). CDR3 size: 14 residues. The germline CDR1 and CDR2 sequences are KGHSH and LQKENI. V lost 3 bases and J 3 bases, leaving 11 bases between the germline ends. The CDR3: CASSPSTGEETQYF. CDR3 nucleotide sequence: TGTGCCAGCTCACCCTCCACGGGGGAAGAGACCCAGTACTTC.

The sample holds a few counts of this clone. The chain carries TRBV11-1 and TRBJ2-1, with D perhaps TRBD1 (6 bases). From germline, CDR1 is SGHAT and CDR2 FQDESV (reference sequence). The germline V and J ends were trimmed by 6 bases and 1 base, with 7 bases remaining between them. This CDR3 spans 13 amino acids. The CDR3 sequence: CASSQGSYNEQFF. CDR3 nucleotide sequence: TGTGCCAGCAGTCAGGGGTCCTACAATGAGCAGTTCTTC.

The chain combines TRBV28 with TRBJ1-1; 8 nucleotides line up with TRBD1. The CDR3 sequence is 14 residues long. With V trimmed by 4 bases and J by 1 base, 2 bases remained unmatched. The V gene's germline CDR1 is MDHEN and CDR2 SYDVKM. The CDR3 is CASSSTGENTEAFF. Here the CDR3 DNA reads TGTGCCAGCAGTTCGACAGGGGAGAACACTGAAGCTTTCTTT.

This clone has more than one count but fewer than ten. The rearrangement links TRBV7-3 to TRBJ2-2, with TRBD1 as a possible D gene (6 bases). V lost 4 bases, J lost 1 base, and 7 bases lay in between. The CDR3 totals 14 residues. Germline values: CDR1 SGHTA, CDR2 FQGTGA. Written as DNA, the CDR3 is TGTGCCAGCAGCTCGACAGGGAACACCGGGGAGCTGTTTTTT. Its protein is CASSSTGNTGELFF.

V gene TRBV18 combines with J gene TRBJ1-1, with TRBD1 identical over 8 bases. Germline CDR1 is KGHSH and CDR2 is LQKENI. V gave up 6 bases and J gave up 0 bases; unmatched junction bases: 3. The CDR3 runs 14 residues. The CDR3 coding sequence is TGTGCCAGCTCGGGGGACAGGCTGAACACTGAAGCTTTCTTT. As protein: CASSGDRLNTEAFF.

The chain links TRBV10-3 to TRBJ2-7; 7 nucleotides align to TRBD1. V lost 6 bases and J lost 0; bases outside the gene matches: 5. CDR1 ENHRY and CDR2 SYGVKD come from the germline V gene. The CDR3 has 14 residues. This chain's CDR3 is CAISDRVSSYEQYF. The CDR3 bases are TGTGCCATCAGCGACAGGGTAAGCTCCTACGAGCAGTACTTC.

The genes are TRBV5-4 and TRBJ1-2, with D perhaps matching TRBD1 (5 bases). The V and J ends lost 2 bases and 7 bases respectively, with 12 bases between them. Germline V gives CDR1 SGHNT, CDR2 YYREEE (reference sequence). The CDR3 length is 13 residues. For the CDR3, the DNA is TGTGCCAGCAGCTTTGGCAGGGAGGGTGGCTACACCTTC. Its protein is CASSFGREGGYTF.

The chain recombines TRBV23-1 with TRBJ2-7; TRBD1 is a possible D gene (5 bases). TRBV23-1 is an ORF for which the function is uncertain. The V end was cut by 8 bases, the J end by 5 bases, with 19 bases between. This CDR3 is built from 14 residues. CDR3 in DNA: TGCGCCAGCCCCCCGTCCGGCAGGGATCACGAGCAGTACTTC. Its translation is CASPPSGRDHEQYF.

The V gene is TRBV28, the J gene TRBJ2-1; TRBD2 matches 8 bases. CDR1 is MDHEN, CDR2 SYDVKM, per germline. This CDR3 contains 14 residues. After removal of 7 bases from V and 4 bases from J, the junction contained 6 bases not matched to a gene. Here the CDR3 DNA reads TGTGCCAGCACCCGGGGGGGACTTTACAATGAGCAGTTCTTC. It encodes CASTRGGLYNEQFF.

This clone was recorded a few times. The J gene is TRBJ2-1, the V gene TRBV7-2; TRBD2 agrees at 9 bases. V lost 1 base to trimming and J lost 1 base; unmatched junction nucleotides: 5. Per germline, CDR1 SGHTA and CDR2 FQGNSA. The CDR3 is made up of 17 amino acids. The CDR3 reads CASSLDYSGGSYNEQFF. For the CDR3, the DNA is TGTGCCAGCAGCTTAGATTACAGCGGGGGGTCCTACAATGAGCAGTTCTTC. Full variable domain (rest looked up from reference TRBV7-2 and TRBJ2-1): GAGVSQSPSNKVTEKGKDVELRCDPISGHTALYWYRQSLGQGLEFLIYFQGNSAPDKSGLPSDRFSAERTGGSVSTLTIQRTQQEDSAVYLCASSLDYSGGSYNEQFFGPGTRLTVL.